Below are 22 T cell receptor beta chains sequenced from a single sample in a study of cytomegalovirus exposure and HLA in healthy donors. The method was immunoSEQ multiplex PCR; TCRdb's version includes in-frame clones alone and lacks a portion of them. Seen here are fewer than 250,000 clones, roughly 91% observed once, and the top ten hold 1.5% to 2%. The sample taken for sequencing was PBMCs. The receptors shown here come from a woman younger than 35 in good health and CMV-seropositive.

This chain uses TRBV9 with TRBJ2-1; TRBD2 agrees at 8 bases. The CDR3 contains 14 residues. Germline V lookup: CDR1 SGDLS, CDR2 YYNGEE. V lost 3 bases to trimming and J lost 1 base; unmatched junction nucleotides: 0. CDR3 loop: CASSERESYNEQFF. CDR3 coding DNA: TGTGCCAGCAGCGAGCGGGAGTCCTACAATGAGCAGTTCTTC.

The chain is built from TRBV5-1 and TRBJ2-1; no reliable D call. Germline CDR1 is SGHRS and CDR2 is YFSETQ. This CDR3 is built from 13 residues. V lost 3 bases to trimming and J lost 9 bases, with 13 bases between them. The CDR3 reads CASSSVSLGEQFF. CDR3 DNA: TGCGCCAGCAGCTCGGTTAGCCTGGGTGAGCAGTTCTTC.

The CDR3 region is CASSLLNQGREETQYF. Here the CDR3 DNA reads TGTGCCAGCAGTTTATTGAACCAGGGGAGGGAAGAGACCCAGTACTTC. V and J are TRBV27 and TRBJ2-5; TRBD2 is a possible D gene (7 bases). Trimming removed 1 base from V and 3 bases from J, with 15 bases in between. The germline V gene has CDR1 MNHEY and CDR2 SMNVEV (reference sequence). The CDR3 sequence is 16 residues long.

The chain links TRBV30 to TRBJ1-1; a weak D match, TRBD1 (6 bases). Germline-derived CDR1 and CDR2 are GTSNPN and SVGIG (reference sequence). This CDR3 spans 17 amino acids. Trimming removed 1 base at V and 1 base at J, with 19 bases between. This CDR3 is CAWSAASGPQGNTEAFF. Written as DNA, the CDR3 is TGTGCCTGGAGTGCAGCTTCGGGTCCACAGGGGAACACTGAAGCTTTCTTT.

V is TRBV9 and J is TRBJ2-1, with a tentative D call TRBD1 (6 bases). V was cut by 3 bases and J by 8 bases, with 21 bases left in between. The CDR3 consists of 16 residues. The germline V gene has CDR1 SGDLS and CDR2 YYNGEE. The DNA for the CDR3 is TGTGCCAGCAGCGCCCGCCCTGGGGGCAAGGTTGATGAGCAGTTCTTC. Encoded protein: CASSARPGGKVDEQFF.

The chain recombines TRBV5-5 with TRBJ1-5; 7 bases align to TRBD1. The length of the CDR3 is 15 residues. The trim removed 1 base at V and 5 bases at J, leaving 6 bases unmatched. Germline CDR1 is SGHKS and CDR2 is YYEKEE (reference sequence). CDR3 DNA: TGTGCCAGCAGCTTGTGGGACAGCCTTTATCAGCCCCAGCATTTT. Encoded protein: CASSLWDSLYQPQHF. Based on the CDR3 plus reference TRBV5-5 and TRBJ1-5, the full variable domain is DAGVTQSPTHLIKTRGQQVTLRCSPISGHKSVSWYQQVLGQGPQFIFQYYEKEERGRGNFPDRFSARQFPNYSSELNVNALLLGDSALYLCASSLWDSLYQPQHFGDGTRLSIL.

In the case of this clone: No DNA is shown, since the ends of the CDR3 on it are uncertain; the CDR3 is the one TCRdb lists. The chain recombines TRBV27 with TRBJ2-7; TRBD1 is the table's D call, not checked against the DNA. Germline V gene lookup returns CDR1 MNHEY and CDR2 SMNVEV (reference sequence). From its first to its last residue, the CDR3 has 16 amino acids. The CDR3 spells CASSFLEKTGLKEQYF.

This clone was recorded only once. The chain combines TRBV2 with TRBJ1-1; a possible D gene is TRBD1 (5 bases). Trimming shortened V by 6 bases and J by 11 bases, and 13 bases separated the two germline ends. Germline V CDR1 and CDR2: SNHLY, FYNNEI. The CDR3 runs to 11 residues. The CDR3 reads CASRVGGEAFF. In DNA, the CDR3 is TGTGCCAGCAGGGTGGGGGGGGAGGCTTTCTTT. Based on the CDR3 plus reference TRBV2 and TRBJ1-1, the full variable domain is EPEVTQTPSHQVTQMGQEVILRCVPISNHLYFYWYRQILGQKVEFLVSFYNNEISEKSEIFDDQFSVERPDGSNFTLKIRSTKLEDSAMYFCASRVGGEAFFGQGTRLTVV.

This chain joins TRBV5-1 and TRBJ2-4; no reliable D call. This CDR3 comprises 14 residues. Germline CDR1 is SGHRS and CDR2 is YFSETQ. Trimming pared 0 bases from V and 0 bases from J, leaving 4 bases between. CDR3: CASSLGLAKNIQYF. The CDR3 nucleotides read TGCGCCAGCAGCTTGGGACTAGCCAAAAACATTCAGTACTTC.

This CDR3 is CASSVDRGHEQFF. For the CDR3, the DNA is TGCGCCAGCAGCGTGGACAGGGGGCATGAGCAGTTCTTC. The J gene is TRBJ2-1, the V gene TRBV5-1, with TRBD1 matching 11 bases. V lost 4 bases, J lost 8 bases, and 2 bases stayed unmatched. The germline V gene has CDR1 SGHRS and CDR2 YFSETQ. The length of the CDR3 is 13 residues.

The chain combines TRBV29-1 with TRBJ2-7; 7 positions match TRBD1. From germline, CDR1 is SQVTM and CDR2 ANQGSEA. The CDR3 loop spans 13 amino acids. Trimming took 4 bases from V and 4 from J; bases not matched to a gene: 7. CDR3 protein: CSVGLQGLYEQYF. The CDR3 coding sequence is TGCAGCGTTGGACTACAGGGGTTGTACGAGCAGTACTTC.

The chain couples TRBV5-1 to TRBJ2-7; D perhaps matches TRBD2 (8 bases). V was clipped by 1 base and J by 6 bases, with 20 bases between them. CDR3 size: 16 residues. Germline CDR1 and CDR2: SGHRS and YFSETQ. CDR3 sequence (DNA): TGCGCCAGCAGCTTGACGGGGGGGACAGCCTTCCTCGAGCAGTACTTC. Translating gives CASSLTGGTAFLEQYF.

The rearrangement links TRBV6-5 to TRBJ1-2, with D uncertain. V was cut by 6 bases and J by 0 bases, with 14 bases left in between. Germline V lookup: CDR1 MNHEY, CDR2 SVGAGI. The CDR3 totals 15 residues. The CDR3 region has the DNA TGTGCCAGCAGCCGTTTAAGTTTAGCTAACTATGGCTACACCTTC. This gives the protein CASSRLSLANYGYTF.

The genes are TRBV5-1 and TRBJ1-1; 8 bases map to TRBD1. V shed 6 bases, J shed 4 bases, and the junction held 8 bases outside the gene matches. The germline V gene encodes CDR1 SGHRS and CDR2 YFSETQ. This CDR3 region has 14 residues. This CDR3 is CASTAGDRTTEAFF. The CDR3 bases are TGCGCCAGCACCGCAGGGGACAGGACCACTGAAGCTTTCTTT.

This chain uses TRBV15 with TRBJ1-3, with TRBD1 matching over 7 bases. Germline trimming cut 5 bases from V and 4 bases from J; bases unmatched to any gene: 8. CDR3 length: 15 amino acids. The germline CDR1 and CDR2 sequences are LNHNV and YYDKDF (reference sequence). CDR3 DNA sequence: TGTGCCACCAGCTCTTACAGGGGATCGGGAAACACCATATATTTT. It codes for CATSSYRGSGNTIYF.

The table lists this clone with a few counts. The chain is built from TRBV6-6 and TRBJ1-2, with 10 bases fitting TRBD1. Germline CDR1 reads MNHNY; CDR2 reads SVGAGI (reference sequence). V lost 5 bases and J lost 12; bases outside the gene matches: 6. This CDR3 is 12 amino acids long. The CDR3 here is CASSVGTGDHTF. CDR3 nucleotides: TGTGCCAGCAGTGTCGGGACAGGGGATCACACCTTC.

The chain combines TRBV2 with TRBJ2-7; D is uncertain. The germline CDR1 and CDR2 sequences are SNHLY and FYNNEI. V was pared by 2 bases and J by 7 bases, with 3 bases between. The CDR3 runs to 10 residues. This CDR3 is CASSELEQYF. The CDR3 region has the DNA TGTGCCAGCAGTGAACTAGAGCAGTACTTC.

For this clone: Sequence at one end of the junction differs from germline and may be a read error. V gene TRBV15 combines with J gene TRBJ1-4; possibly TRBD1 for D (5 bases). This CDR3 is built from 15 residues. Germline lookup yields CDR1 LNHNV and CDR2 YYDKDF (reference sequence). CDR3 DNA: TGTGCCATCAGCAGAGCCGCGACAGCAAGTGAAAAACTGTTTTTT. Residues: CAISRAATASEKLFF.

The rearrangement joins TRBV6-1 to TRBJ1-2; 7 bases line up with TRBD1. The length of the CDR3 is 13 residues. The junction had 0 bases not matched to a gene; V was cut back by 2 bases and J by 3 bases. The germline V gene has CDR1 MNHNS and CDR2 SASEGT. CDR3 in DNA: TGTGCCAGCAGTGAACAGGGGGACTATGGCTACACCTTC. Residues: CASSEQGDYGYTF.

The V gene is TRBV5-6, the J gene TRBJ2-5; weak D call: TRBD1 (6 bases). The CDR3 is 13 amino acids. The ends were cut back, 4 bases at V and 2 bases at J, with 9 bases in the middle. Germline V gene lookup returns CDR1 SGHDT and CDR2 YYEEEE. CDR3 region: CASSHRDQETQYF. The CDR3 region has the DNA TGTGCCAGCAGCCACAGGGATCAAGAGACCCAGTACTTC.

The rearrangement joins TRBV18 to TRBJ2-5; D remains ambiguous. V gave up 4 bases and J gave up 3 bases, with 9 bases separating them. Per the germline V gene, CDR1 is KGHSH and CDR2 is LQKENI. This CDR3 is built from 13 residues. The CDR3 DNA follows: TGTGCCAGCTCACTAGGAACAGAAGAGACCCAGTACTTC. Encoded protein: CASSLGTEETQYF.

V gene TRBV18 combines with J gene TRBJ2-5; 8 bases map to TRBD2. J lost 4 bases, V lost 3 bases, and 13 bases had no gene match. CDR3 size: 17 residues. Per the germline V gene, CDR1 is KGHSH and CDR2 is LQKENI. The CDR3 bases are TGTGCCAGCTCACCCGGGTTGGCGGGAGGAAGAGGAGAGACCCAGTACTTC. It translates to CASSPGLAGGRGETQYF.